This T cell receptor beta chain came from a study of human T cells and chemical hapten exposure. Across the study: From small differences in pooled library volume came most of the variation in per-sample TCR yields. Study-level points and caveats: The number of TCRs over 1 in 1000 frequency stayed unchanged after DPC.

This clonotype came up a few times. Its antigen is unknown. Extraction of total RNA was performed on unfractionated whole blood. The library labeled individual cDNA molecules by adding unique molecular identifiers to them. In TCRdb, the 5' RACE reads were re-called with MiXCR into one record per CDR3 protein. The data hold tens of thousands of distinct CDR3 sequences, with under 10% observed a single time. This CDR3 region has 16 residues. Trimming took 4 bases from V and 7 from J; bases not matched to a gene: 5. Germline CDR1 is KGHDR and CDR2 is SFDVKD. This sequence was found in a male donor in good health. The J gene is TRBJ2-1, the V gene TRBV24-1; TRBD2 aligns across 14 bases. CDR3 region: CATSERTSGRRNEQFF. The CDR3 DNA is TGTGCCACCAGTGAGCGGACTAGCGGGAGGAGGAATGAGCAGTTCTTC.